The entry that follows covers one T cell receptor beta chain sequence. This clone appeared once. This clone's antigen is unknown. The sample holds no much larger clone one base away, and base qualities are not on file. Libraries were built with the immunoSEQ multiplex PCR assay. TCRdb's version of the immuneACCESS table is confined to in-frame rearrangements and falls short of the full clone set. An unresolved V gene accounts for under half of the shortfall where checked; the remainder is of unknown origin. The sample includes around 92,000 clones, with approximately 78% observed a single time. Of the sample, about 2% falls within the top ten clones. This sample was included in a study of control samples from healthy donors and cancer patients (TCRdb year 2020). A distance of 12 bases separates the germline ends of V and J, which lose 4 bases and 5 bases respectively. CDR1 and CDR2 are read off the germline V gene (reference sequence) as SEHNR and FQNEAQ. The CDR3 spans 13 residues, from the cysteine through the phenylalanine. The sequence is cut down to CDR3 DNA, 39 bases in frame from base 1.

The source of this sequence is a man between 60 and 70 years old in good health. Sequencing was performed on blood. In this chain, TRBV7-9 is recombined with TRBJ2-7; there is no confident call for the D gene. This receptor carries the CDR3 CASSSGPPDEQYF. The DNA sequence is TGTGCCAGCAGCTCCGGGCCCCCCGACGAGCAGTACTTC. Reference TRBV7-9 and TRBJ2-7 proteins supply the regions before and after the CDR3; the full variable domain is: DTGVSQNPRHKITKRGQNVTFRCDPISEHNRLYWYRQTLGQGPEFLTYFQNEAQLEKSRLLSDRFSAERPKGSFSTLEIQRTEQGDSAMYLCASSSGPPDEQYFGPGTRLTVT.